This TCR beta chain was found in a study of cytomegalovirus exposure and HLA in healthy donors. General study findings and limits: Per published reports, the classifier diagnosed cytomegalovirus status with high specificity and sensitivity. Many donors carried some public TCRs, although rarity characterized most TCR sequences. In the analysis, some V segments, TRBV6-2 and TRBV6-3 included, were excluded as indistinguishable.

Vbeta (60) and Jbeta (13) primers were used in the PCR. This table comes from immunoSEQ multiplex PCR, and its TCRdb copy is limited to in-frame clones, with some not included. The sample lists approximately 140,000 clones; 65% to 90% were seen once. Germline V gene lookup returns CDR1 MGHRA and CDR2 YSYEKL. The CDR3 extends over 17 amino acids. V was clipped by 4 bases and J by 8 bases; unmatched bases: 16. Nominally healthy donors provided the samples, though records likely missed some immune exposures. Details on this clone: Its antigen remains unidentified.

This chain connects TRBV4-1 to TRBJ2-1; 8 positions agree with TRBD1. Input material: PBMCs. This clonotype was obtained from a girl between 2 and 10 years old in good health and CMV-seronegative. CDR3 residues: CASSPEGGVDRGDEQFF. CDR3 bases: TGCGCCAGCAGCCCAGAAGGGGGTGTTGACAGGGGCGATGAGCAGTTCTTC.